The 16 T cell receptor beta chains listed next were all sequenced from one sample in a study of shared clonotypes between healthy human individuals. CD45RO-negative, CCR7-positively selected cells formed the naive CD8 fraction, excluding terminally differentiated effector memory CD45RA+ cells. Generated by immunoSEQ multiplex PCR, the TCRdb table keeps only in-frame clones and is missing some. The top ten hold less than 25% of the sample, which has about 820,000 clones, more than 85% seen once. Sequenced sample: naive CD8+ T cells sorted from blood. These receptors came from a man under 40 in good health.

The rearrangement joins TRBV11-2 to TRBJ2-7; 7 positions agree with TRBD2. Germline values: CDR1 SGHAT, CDR2 FQNNGV. This CDR3 is built from 18 residues. V was pared by 0 bases and J by 0 bases, with 11 bases of the junction left unmatched. CDR3: CASSLDAFGGSGSYEQYF. CDR3 sequence (DNA): TGTGCCAGCAGCTTAGATGCTTTCGGCGGGAGTGGCTCCTACGAGCAGTACTTC.

J is TRBJ1-1 and V is TRBV11-2, with D possibly matching TRBD1 (6 bases). The germline V and J ends were trimmed by 0 bases and 1 base, with 15 bases remaining between them. Germline CDR1 SGHAT, CDR2 FQNNGV. The CDR3 is made up of 17 amino acids. The CDR3 loop is CASSLDWRTGKNTEAFF. CDR3 coding DNA: TGTGCCAGCAGCTTAGATTGGCGTACAGGGAAGAACACTGAAGCTTTCTTT.

This chain joins TRBV27 and TRBJ2-5, with D tentatively TRBD2 (7 bases). Trimming cost V 5 bases and J 5 bases, with 12 bases left between them. There are 13 residues in the CDR3. Germline CDR1 MNHEY, CDR2 SMNVEV (reference sequence). The CDR3 DNA sequence: TGTGCCAGCAGTATCAGGGGAGGGGAGACCCAGTACTTC. Translated: CASSIRGGETQYF.

The rearrangement joins TRBV29-1 to TRBJ2-1; D ambiguous. The germline V gene has CDR1 SQVTM and CDR2 ANQGSEA. This CDR3 comprises 15 residues. V lost 3 bases, J lost 4 bases, and 16 bases lay in between. DNA for the CDR3: TGCAGCGTTGACTTAAGGAGCTTTGGGTACAATGAGCAGTTCTTC. It yields the protein CSVDLRSFGYNEQFF.

This rearrangement joins TRBV4-1 to TRBJ1-1; a weak D match, TRBD1 (5 bases). This CDR3 region has 14 residues. Trimming left V 1 base short and J 5 bases short, with 11 bases between. Per the germline V gene, CDR1 is MGHRA and CDR2 is YSYEKL. The CDR3 region has the DNA TGCGCCAGCAGCCAAGGGCACGGGGGGACTGAAGCTTTCTTT. Its protein is CASSQGHGGTEAFF.

This chain uses TRBV5-1 with TRBJ2-7, with D unclear. Germline V gene data show CDR1 as SGHRS and CDR2 as YFSETQ. The CDR3 totals 13 residues. V lost 5 bases and J lost 3, with 12 bases in between. The DNA for the CDR3 is TGCGCCAGCAGTCTGGTCTCCTTCTACGAGCAGTACTTC. Its translation is CASSLVSFYEQYF.

The J gene is TRBJ2-3, the V gene TRBV5-5; D is perhaps TRBD2 (5 bases). From germline, CDR1 is SGHKS and CDR2 YYEKEE (reference sequence). V was pared by 2 bases and J by 0 bases, with 13 bases between. CDR3 length: 16 amino acids. CDR3 sequence (DNA): TGTGCCAGCAGCTTAGGAGCGGTACTTAGCACAGATACGCAGTATTTT. The encoded protein is CASSLGAVLSTDTQYF. Using reference TRBV5-5 and TRBJ2-3 for the parts outside the CDR3, the full variable domain is DAGVTQSPTHLIKTRGQQVTLRCSPISGHKSVSWYQQVLGQGPQFIFQYYEKEERGRGNFPDRFSARQFPNYSSELNVNALLLGDSALYLCASSLGAVLSTDTQYFGPGTRLTVL.

The chain recombines TRBV4-1 with TRBJ2-7; TRBD1 is a possible D gene (7 bases). The ends were cut back, 0 bases at V and 4 bases at J, with 13 bases in the middle. There are 15 residues in the CDR3. Germline CDR1 reads MGHRA; CDR2 reads YSYEKL. The CDR3 region has the DNA TGCGCCAGCAGCCAAGATCCGCCAGGGGGGTACGAGCAGTACTTC. Its translation is CASSQDPPGGYEQYF.

The genes are TRBV19 and TRBJ2-7, with D unclear. Germline values: CDR1 LNHDA, CDR2 SQIVND (reference sequence). The CDR3 has 13 residues. V was pared by 8 bases and J by 2 bases, with 13 bases between. The CDR3 region is CASGYGIAYEQYF. The CDR3 DNA reads as TGTGCCAGTGGCTATGGAATTGCCTACGAGCAGTACTTC.

The rearrangement links TRBV11-2 to TRBJ1-1, with 8 bases that match TRBD1. V shed 4 bases and J 1 base; nucleotides not matched to a gene: 17. The CDR3 is 19 amino acids. CDR1 SGHAT and CDR2 FQNNGV come from the germline V gene. In DNA, the CDR3 is TGTGCCAGCAGCTCCCCCTGGGGTTTGCAGGGGGCACCGAACACTGAAGCTTTCTTT. This codes for CASSSPWGLQGAPNTEAFF.

The chain is built from TRBV7-8 and TRBJ2-1; no firm D call. In germline, CDR1 is SGHVS, CDR2 FQNEAQ. Trimming took 1 base from V and 4 from J, leaving 17 bases between them. The CDR3 has 17 amino acids. CDR3 sequence reads: CASSLVHVLSEYNEQFF. In DNA, the CDR3 is TGTGCCAGCAGCTTAGTCCATGTCTTGAGCGAATACAATGAGCAGTTCTTC.

This chain connects TRBV15 to TRBJ2-3; D uncertain. The CDR3 consists of 15 residues. The germline V gene encodes CDR1 LNHNV and CDR2 YYDKDF (reference sequence). V was trimmed by 1 base and J by 0 bases, leaving 8 bases between them. The CDR3 DNA is TGTGCCACCAGCAGAGGACGGAAAAGCACAGATACGCAGTATTTT. Residues: CATSRGRKSTDTQYF.

The genes are TRBV13 and TRBJ2-3; D remains unclear. Germline V lookup: CDR1 PRHDT, CDR2 FYEKMQ (reference sequence). The CDR3 loop spans 13 amino acids. The V end lost 0 bases, the J end lost 3 bases, and 4 bases lay between the germline ends. CDR3 sequence: CASSLGITDTQYF. Written as DNA, the CDR3 is TGTGCCAGCAGCTTAGGCATTACAGATACGCAGTATTTT.

This chain links TRBV4-2 with TRBJ2-5; D is undetermined. The CDR3 covers 15 residues. V was shortened by 0 bases and J by 0 bases, with 8 bases between the two germline ends. CDR1 LGHNA and CDR2 YNFKEQ come from the germline V gene. The CDR3 loop is CASSQEGSDQETQYF. The CDR3 nucleotides are TGTGCCAGCAGCCAAGAAGGGTCTGACCAAGAGACCCAGTACTTC.

The rearrangement joins TRBV19 to TRBJ1-1; no clear D gene. CDR1 and CDR2 (germline): LNHDA, SQIVND (reference sequence). Trimming removed 1 base from V and 6 bases from J, with 6 bases in between. The CDR3 has 12 residues. The CDR3 region has the DNA TGTGCCAGTAGTATAGGACATTCTGAAGCTTTCTTT. Translating gives CASSIGHSEAFF.

In this sample, this clone turned up a few times. The CDR3 spells CASSQDRDTNQPQHF. The CDR3 DNA sequence: TGCGCCAGCAGCCAAGACAGGGATACCAATCAGCCCCAGCATTTT. V gene TRBV4-1 combines with J gene TRBJ1-5; perhaps TRBD1 as D (5 bases). CDR1 is MGHRA and CDR2 is YSYEKL in the germline V gene. This CDR3 spans 15 amino acids. The V end lost 0 bases, the J end lost 3 bases, and 9 bases lay between the germline ends.